This T cell receptor beta chain is from a study of CD8+CD57+ T cells in acquired aplastic anemia. Study overall: An average of 3.2 ug of DNA was obtained from sorted CD4+ and CD8+ cells. Findings and caveats of the study: Patients showed no significant difference from controls in CD8+ Simpson's diversity.

The CDR3 covers 18 residues. The V gene's germline CDR1 is SGDLS and CDR2 YYNGEE. Trimming took off 2 bases at V and 0 bases at J, with 21 bases between the two ends. Investigators profiled TCR beta VDJ and CDR3 from genomic DNA template. TCRdb itself ran the reads through MiXCR, one entry per CDR3 protein. This sample has hundreds of thousands of distinct CDR3 sequences, with 82% found just once. With regard to this clonotype: Its antigen remains unidentified.

The authors sequenced patients whose flow cytometry had shown CD8+CD57+ cell expansion. This clonotype originated in a human donor with aplastic anemia. Sequencing input: sorted CD4+, CD8+, or CD8+CD57+ T cells (not recorded which) from PBMCs. This chain joins TRBV9 and TRBJ2-7, with D perhaps TRBD2 (6 bases). The CDR3 protein is CASSVDGGGGYTSYEQYV. The CDR3 bases are TGTGCCAGCAGCGTGGATGGGGGAGGTGGCTACACCTCCTACGAGCAGTACGTC.